Shown below are 14 T cell receptor beta chains from a single sample sequenced in a study of CXCR3-negative and CXCR3-positive naive CD8 T cells. Study results and caveats: When CXCR3-positive naive cells were set against CXCR3-negative naive cells, the former had more hydrophobic TRB CDR3s.

For these receptors, no antigen is known. Libraries were UMI-labeled 5' RACE TRB cDNA. TCRdb reprocessed the 5' RACE reads, keeping one entry per CDR3 protein, no DNA. Listed are roughly 100,000 distinct CDR3 sequences; more than 0.3% falls within the top ten. The sequenced material came from naive CXCR3+ CD8+ T cells from blood. Subset given: CD45RO-CCR7+CD27+CD95- naive CD8+ T cells expressing CXCR3 (TNR3+). These receptors were taken from a human donor in good health. Some clones in this sample may be carry-over from other donors' samples.

This chain links TRBV7-9 with TRBJ2-7. The CDR3 covers 14 residues. From germline, CDR1 is SEHNR and CDR2 FQNEAQ (reference sequence). CDR3 sequence reads: CASSGSGEIHEQYF.

The V call is TRBV5-1, the J call TRBJ2-2. CDR3 length: 15 amino acids. Germline assignment: CDR1 SGHRS and CDR2 YFSETQ. The chain's CDR3 is CASSWVPGNTGELFF.

The gene calls are TRBV6-1 and TRBJ1-1; checking the TCRdb D call of TRBD1 is not possible without DNA. The V gene's germline CDR1 is MNHNS and CDR2 SASEGT. The CDR3 contains 12 residues. CDR3 sequence reads: CAATLGNTEAFF.

The chain uses TRBV2 and TRBJ2-5; the TCRdb D gene call, TRBD1, has no DNA to confirm it. Germline CDR1 reads SNHLY; CDR2 reads FYNNEI. The CDR3 contains 15 residues. The CDR3 sequence is CASSTGTAYQETQYF.

The chain links TRBV7-9 to TRBJ1-1. Germline V gene data show CDR1 as SEHNR and CDR2 as FQNEAQ (reference sequence). This CDR3 spans 15 amino acids. This CDR3 is CASRRAPGLNTEAFF.

The rearrangement links TRBV7-2 to TRBJ2-7; absent DNA, TCRdb's TRBD1 call cannot be checked. In germline, CDR1 is SGHTA, CDR2 FQGNSA. This CDR3 region has 13 residues. CDR3 residues: CASSFLRASEQYF.

The chain carries TRBV5-6 and TRBJ2-3. The CDR3 runs to 13 residues. Germline V CDR1 and CDR2: SGHDT, YYEEEE. CDR3 residues: CASSPESTDTQYF.

The chain combines TRBV4-1 with TRBJ2-7; TCRdb's D call of TRBD1 is untestable without DNA. Germline V gives CDR1 MGHRA, CDR2 YSYEKL. The CDR3 is 13 residues long. CDR3 region: CASSQVRGYEQYF.

The chain combines TRBV7-7 with TRBJ1-3. This CDR3 contains 13 residues. The germline V gene has CDR1 SSHAT and CDR2 FNYEAQ (reference sequence). The CDR3 here is CASSSVDGNTIYF. The variable domain in full, completed from reference TRBV7-7 and TRBJ1-3, reads GAGVSQSPRYKVTKRGQDVTLRCDPISSHATLYWYQQALGQGPEFLTYFNYEAQPDKSGLPSDRFSAERPEGSISTLTIQRTEQRDSAMYRCASSSVDGNTIYFGEGSWLTVV.

The chain is built from TRBV7-9 and TRBJ1-2; TCRdb designates TRBD1, a call that cannot be tested without DNA. There are 16 residues in the CDR3. Germline V gene sequence: CDR1 SEHNR, CDR2 FQNEAQ (reference sequence). The CDR3 reads CASSPPLDRDEEGYTF.

This rearrangement joins TRBV7-2 to TRBJ2-5; TCRdb indicates TRBD2, and absent DNA this call remains unverified. CDR3 length: 15 residues. From germline, CDR1 is SGHTA and CDR2 FQGNSA. CDR3 loop: CASSVLSSGVETQYF.

This chain links TRBV30 with TRBJ1-1; TCRdb gives TRBD1 as the D gene, but with no DNA this cannot be confirmed. Germline values: CDR1 GTSNPN, CDR2 SVGIG (reference sequence). The length of the CDR3 is 12 residues. The CDR3 spells CAWRTGLPEAFF.

This chain connects TRBV13 to TRBJ1-5; the TCRdb D gene call, TRBD1, has no DNA to confirm it. The CDR3 runs to 14 residues. In germline, CDR1 is PRHDT, CDR2 FYEKMQ (reference sequence). This chain's CDR3 is CASSEGTGSQPQHF.

This chain joins TRBV18 and TRBJ2-7; TCRdb outputs TRBD1, but without DNA this stays unchecked. The CDR3 runs to 16 residues. CDR1 KGHSH and CDR2 LQKENI come from the germline V gene. This chain's CDR3 is CASSGGTGGAVYEQYF.